Below, 24 T cell receptor beta chains from the same sample are listed, as sequenced in a study of T cells expressing NK-cell markers. TCRdb reanalyzed the 5' RACE reads, giving one entry per CDR3 protein sequence and no DNA. Seen in this sample are roughly 350,000 distinct CDR3 sequences; the ten most common clones hold roughly 5.2%. Sequencing was performed on blood T cells: a sorted CD56 or NKG2C T cell subset, CD4+ or CD8+ T cells, or bulk PBMC T cells (not recorded which). The receptors were sampled from a man aged 18 to 69 in good health.

V gene TRBV5-1 combines with J gene TRBJ1-2; TCRdb lists TRBD1, though no DNA is available to test this call. CDR3 length: 14 residues. Germline lookup yields CDR1 SGHRS and CDR2 YFSETQ. The CDR3 reads CASSLDRGNYGYTF.

The chain recombines TRBV20-1 with TRBJ1-2. The germline gives CDR1 DFQATT, CDR2 SNEGSKA (reference sequence). This CDR3 region has 15 residues. CDR3 sequence reads: CSARGGKDSNYGYTF.

The chain employs TRBV20-1 and TRBJ2-3. The CDR3 loop spans 12 amino acids. CDR1 and CDR2 from the germline V gene are DFQATT and SNEGSKA (reference sequence). The CDR3 region is CSARTTLDTQYF.

The rearrangement joins TRBV4-2 to TRBJ2-5; TCRdb designates TRBD2, a call that cannot be tested without DNA. Germline V gene lookup returns CDR1 LGHNA and CDR2 YNFKEQ. CDR3 size: 16 residues. CDR3: CASSRYSGGGQETQYF.

The chain is built from TRBV12-3 or TRBV12-4 and TRBJ2-4; TCRdb calls TRBD1, which cannot be checked without DNA. The CDR3 totals 15 residues. The CDR3 loop is CASTPGQGVKNIQYF.

The chain uses TRBV6-1 and TRBJ1-5. Per germline, CDR1 MNHNS and CDR2 SASEGT. This CDR3 has 15 residues. CDR3 residues: CASSAVGLSNQPQHF.

The V gene is TRBV20-1, the J gene TRBJ1-2; with no DNA, the TCRdb D assignment of TRBD1 cannot be verified. CDR3 length: 13 amino acids. The germline CDR1 and CDR2 sequences are DFQATT and SNEGSKA (reference sequence). This chain's CDR3 is CSASVGGRYGYTF.

The CDR3 spells CASIPGRGPAFNTEAFF. V usage is TRBV2 and J usage is TRBJ1-1; the D call of TRBD1 rests on TCRdb alone, since no DNA is present to check it. This CDR3 has 17 amino acids. The germline V gene encodes CDR1 SNHLY and CDR2 FYNNEI.

This chain uses TRBV7-8 with TRBJ2-2; TCRdb's D gene call, TRBD1, goes unchecked for lack of DNA. Germline CDR1 reads SGHVS; CDR2 reads FQNEAQ. There are 15 residues in the CDR3. The CDR3 sequence is CASSSPGRSGGELFF.

The chain joins TRBV20-1 to TRBJ1-5; TCRdb outputs TRBD1, but without DNA this stays unchecked. Germline V gene data show CDR1 as DFQATT and CDR2 as SNEGSKA (reference sequence). CDR3 length equals 17 residues. CDR3 region: CSARDPSGQGWDQPQHF.

The chain links TRBV12-3 or TRBV12-4 to TRBJ1-1; with no DNA, the TCRdb D assignment of TRBD1 cannot be verified. The CDR3 has 15 amino acids. The CDR3 protein is CASSAQQGIRTEAFF.

The chain joins TRBV7-2 to TRBJ2-5. The CDR3 length is 12 residues. Germline V gene lookup returns CDR1 SGHTA and CDR2 FQGNSA. This CDR3 reads CASSLDKQTQYF. Variable domain in full (rest from reference TRBV7-2 and TRBJ2-5): GAGVSQSPSNKVTEKGKDVELRCDPISGHTALYWYRQSLGQGLEFLIYFQGNSAPDKSGLPSDRFSAERTGGSVSTLTIQRTQQEDSAVYLCASSLDKQTQYFGPGTRLLVL.

This chain joins TRBV3-1 and TRBJ1-5; the D call of TRBD1 rests on TCRdb alone, since no DNA is present to check it. The CDR3 loop spans 13 amino acids. Germline CDR1 is LGHDT and CDR2 is YNNKEL (reference sequence). The CDR3 protein is CASSSDRENAQHF.

V is TRBV3-1 and J is TRBJ2-7; the D gene TCRdb calls, TRBD2, cannot be checked with no DNA. The CDR3 is 15 amino acids. Germline values: CDR1 LGHDT, CDR2 YNNKEL (reference sequence). Here the CDR3 reads CASRPSGGGSYEQYF.

The V and J genes are TRBV5-5 and TRBJ1-3. The CDR3 runs to 17 residues. Germline lookup yields CDR1 SGHKS and CDR2 YYEKEE (reference sequence). CDR3: CASSLSHEWGSGNTIYF.

The chain carries TRBV20-1 and TRBJ2-1; TCRdb proposes TRBD1, but this gene call is untestable without DNA. Germline loops: CDR1 DFQATT, CDR2 SNEGSKA (reference sequence). The CDR3 length is 13 residues. The CDR3 loop reads CSAPGFRWGEQFF.

The chain has TRBV3-1 and TRBJ2-5; checking the TCRdb D call of TRBD2 is not possible without DNA. Germline CDR1 and CDR2: LGHDT and YNNKEL (reference sequence). The CDR3 runs 16 residues. The CDR3 is CASSQEAGGTRETQYF.

V is TRBV5-1 and J is TRBJ2-2. This CDR3 has 16 residues. The germline CDR1 and CDR2 sequences are SGHRS and YFSETQ. The CDR3 sequence: CASSLGVSLNTGELFF.

This sequence joins TRBV6-6 and TRBJ1-4. Germline loops: CDR1 MNHNY, CDR2 SVGAGI (reference sequence). CDR3 length: 13 amino acids. The CDR3 here is CASSYPEGEKLFF.

The chain has TRBV2 and TRBJ1-5; TCRdb's D gene call, TRBD1, goes unchecked for lack of DNA. CDR1 is SNHLY and CDR2 is FYNNEI in the germline V gene. The length of the CDR3 is 17 residues. The chain's CDR3 is CASSAQDSRWGGQPQHF.

V usage is TRBV7-6 and J usage is TRBJ2-2. CDR1 is SGHVS, CDR2 FNYEAQ, per germline. The CDR3 has 13 amino acids. The CDR3 loop is CASSARNTGELFF. Drawing the rest from reference TRBV7-6 and TRBJ2-2, the complete variable domain is GAGVSQSPRYKVTKRGQDVALRCDPISGHVSLYWYRQALGQGPEFLTYFNYEAQQDKSGLPNDRFSAERPEGSISTLTIQRTEQRDSAMYRCASSARNTGELFFGEGSRLTVL.

CDR3 sequence reads: CASSLGTGADTQYF. This chain joins TRBV5-1 and TRBJ2-3; TCRdb's D call of TRBD1 is untestable without DNA. In germline, CDR1 is SGHRS, CDR2 YFSETQ. This CDR3 contains 14 residues. Drawing the rest from reference TRBV5-1 and TRBJ2-3, the complete variable domain is KAGVTQTPRYLIKTRGQQVTLSCSPISGHRSVSWYQQTPGQGLQFLFEYFSETQRNKGNFPGRFSGRQFSNSRSEMNVSTLELGDSALYLCASSLGTGADTQYFGPGTRLTVL.

V is TRBV7-2 and J is TRBJ2-3; the TCRdb call, TRBD1, lacks DNA for checking. Per germline, CDR1 SGHTA and CDR2 FQGNSA. The CDR3 covers 14 residues. The CDR3 sequence: CASSLAGTGDTQYF.

The rearrangement links TRBV6-5 to TRBJ1-4; no DNA is available, so the TRBD1 call from TCRdb remains unchecked. The CDR3 contains 15 residues. Germline V gene data show CDR1 as MNHEY and CDR2 as SVGAGI. The CDR3 loop reads CASSYRGASNEKLFF.